Each of the 18 T cell receptor beta chains below was sequenced from the same sample in a study of T cell responses to AZD1222 COVID-19 vaccine. Profiled with immunoSEQ multiplex PCR; TCRdb holds only in-frame clones, not every one. The sample includes 95,000 to 150,000 clones, approximately 94% of them seen just once. The sample was peripheral blood, taken 28 days after the second AZD1222 dose. Every receptor here comes from an adult who received the AZD1222 COVID-19 vaccine.

This clone was picked up a small number of times. The chain links TRBV4-3 to TRBJ2-1; D remains ambiguous. V lost 1 base and J 4 bases, leaving 2 bases between the germline ends. The CDR3 is made up of 12 amino acids. Germline CDR1 reads LGHNA; CDR2 reads YSLEER. The CDR3 nucleotides are TGCGCCAGCAGCCAAGGGTACAATGAGCAGTTCTTC. Translated, it gives CASSQGYNEQFF.

This clone was found once. The rearrangement links TRBV5-6 to TRBJ2-3; D uncertain. Looked up from germline, CDR1 is SGHDT and CDR2 is YYEEEE. Trimming stripped 0 bases from V and 4 bases from J, with 0 bases between. CDR3 length equals 11 residues. CDR3 residues: CASSLADTQYF. For the CDR3, the DNA is TGTGCCAGCAGCTTGGCAGATACGCAGTATTTT.

V is TRBV30 and J is TRBJ1-1, with 8 positions matching TRBD1. The CDR3 totals 13 residues. Unmatched junction bases numbered 2, after V lost 4 bases and J lost 1 base. Germline V gene sequence: CDR1 GTSNPN, CDR2 SVGIG (reference sequence). The CDR3 sequence: CAWKDRGNTEAFF. The CDR3 bases are TGTGCCTGGAAAGACAGGGGGAACACTGAAGCTTTCTTT.

The rearrangement links TRBV9 to TRBJ2-5, with D unresolved. Trimming took off 7 bases at V and 5 bases at J, with 21 bases between the two ends. Germline values: CDR1 SGDLS, CDR2 YYNGEE. The CDR3 runs 15 residues. As DNA, the CDR3 is TGTGCCAGCCAGAGGCAGTTGAGGCGAGGTGAGACCCAGTACTTC. Translated: CASQRQLRRGETQYF.

The rearrangement links TRBV5-4 to TRBJ2-7; 7 positions agree with TRBD2. Germline assignment: CDR1 SGHNT and CDR2 YYREEE (reference sequence). The CDR3 is 17 amino acids. The V and J ends lost 4 bases and 3 bases, in that order; junction bases with no gene match: 16. CDR3 DNA sequence: TGTGCCAGCAGCCAGTTGGGGCGACTAGCTTCGGACTACGAGCAGTACTTC. Translated: CASSQLGRLASDYEQYF.

The chain combines TRBV3-1 (or the pseudogene TRBV3-2) with TRBJ2-7, with 9 positions matching TRBD1. This CDR3 contains 21 residues. Per germline, CDR1 LGHDT and CDR2 YNNKEL (reference sequence). Trimming took 0 bases from V and 5 from J; bases not matched to a gene: 23. This CDR3 is CASSQDCLLQGRDRDLHEQYF. The DNA of the CDR3 is TGTGCCAGCAGCCAAGATTGTTTGCTTCAAGGGCGGGACAGGGATCTCCACGAGCAGTACTTC.

For the CDR3, the DNA is TGTGCCAGCAGCGACCCCTCGACAGATACGCAGTATTTT. Encoded protein: CASSDPSTDTQYF. This chain joins TRBV28 and TRBJ2-3, with no clear D. V was shortened by 6 bases and J by 3 bases, with 10 bases between the two germline ends. This CDR3 region has 13 residues. Germline assignment: CDR1 MDHEN and CDR2 SYDVKM.

The gene calls are TRBV29-1 and TRBJ1-4, with D hard to call. This CDR3 is 13 amino acids long. The V gene lost 6 bases and the J gene lost 4 bases, with 12 bases spanning the gap. Germline lookup yields CDR1 SQVTM and CDR2 ANQGSEA. CDR3 coding DNA: TGCAGCGTATCCGGGCCCCTTAATGAAAAACTGTTTTTT. This codes for CSVSGPLNEKLFF.

CDR3 nucleotide sequence: TGCGCCAGCAGCTTGGGATACCAACAAAGACGGACTAATGAAAAACTGTTTTTT. Its protein is CASSLGYQQRRTNEKLFF. The J gene is TRBJ1-4, the V gene TRBV5-1; D gene ambiguous. This CDR3 comprises 18 residues. V was trimmed by 0 bases and J by 2 bases, leaving 17 bases between them. Germline CDR1 and CDR2: SGHRS and YFSETQ.

V and J are TRBV18 and TRBJ2-5; perhaps TRBD1 as D (6 bases). CDR1 is KGHSH and CDR2 is LQKENI in the germline V gene. Trimming removed 1 base at V and 5 bases at J, with 14 bases between. This CDR3 comprises 15 residues. The CDR3 region is CASSPLQGYRETQYF. In DNA, the CDR3 is TGTGCCAGCTCACCACTACAGGGTTATAGGGAGACCCAGTACTTC.

The V and J genes are TRBV2 and TRBJ2-2; 8 bases map to TRBD1. V lost 6 bases, J lost 7 bases, and 4 bases stayed unmatched. CDR3 size: 13 residues. Germline lookup yields CDR1 SNHLY and CDR2 FYNNEI. As DNA, the CDR3 is TGTGCCAGCAGGGGACAGGCGGTCGGGGAGCTGTTTTTT. It codes for CASRGQAVGELFF.

The genes are TRBV29-1 and TRBJ1-2, with D hard to call. V was trimmed by 7 bases and J by 0 bases, leaving 9 bases between them. CDR1 and CDR2 from the germline V gene are SQVTM and ANQGSEA. The CDR3 runs 12 residues. CDR3 in amino acids: CSARSSNYGYTF. The CDR3 bases are TGCAGCGCCCGAAGCTCTAACTATGGCTACACCTTC. Looking up the rest from reference TRBV29-1 and TRBJ1-2 gives the full variable domain: SAVISQKPSRDICQRGTSLTIQCQVDSQVTMMFWYRQQPGQSLTLIATANQGSEATYESGFVIDKFPISRPNLTFSTLTVSNMSPEDSSIYLCSARSSNYGYTFGSGTRLTVV.

The genes are TRBV10-3 and TRBJ2-1; 11 nucleotides align to TRBD1. The CDR3 sequence is 18 residues long. Germline CDR1 is ENHRY and CDR2 is SYGVKD. Trimming took 10 bases from V and 2 from J; bases not matched to a gene: 16. The DNA of the CDR3 is TGTGCCAGCACCTTAACCGCCCCGGGACAGGGGGCCTACAATGAGCAGTTCTTC. Translation: CASTLTAPGQGAYNEQFF.

The CDR3 DNA follows: TGTGCTAGTGGTTTGGTACTCGGCCAGCAGTACTTC. Protein sequence: CASGLVLGQQYF. This chain links TRBV12-5 with TRBJ2-7; D uncertain. CDR1 and CDR2 from the germline V gene are LGHNT and FRNRAP. V lost 0 bases, J lost 8 bases, and 8 bases lay in between. This CDR3 contains 12 residues.

The chain links TRBV6-5 to TRBJ1-1; D not resolved. Germline loops: CDR1 MNHEY, CDR2 SVGAGI. V lost 6 bases and J 4 bases, leaving 15 bases between the germline ends. The length of the CDR3 is 14 residues. The CDR3 sequence: CASRGIFGPTEAFF. In DNA form, the CDR3 reads TGTGCCAGCAGGGGGATTTTTGGGCCCACTGAAGCTTTCTTT.

CDR3 region: CASSYGGTMNTEAFF. The CDR3 nucleotides are TGTGCCAGCAGTTACGGGGGGACCATGAACACTGAAGCTTTCTTT. V and J are TRBV6-5 and TRBJ1-1; the D gene is possibly TRBD1 (5 bases). CDR1 is MNHEY, CDR2 SVGAGI, per germline. CDR3 length equals 15 residues. The germline V and J ends were trimmed by 2 bases and 0 bases, with 10 bases remaining between them.

This chain links TRBV7-2 with TRBJ2-7; 9 bases are shared with TRBD2. The CDR3 loop spans 14 amino acids. The germline V gene encodes CDR1 SGHTA and CDR2 FQGNSA. Trimming took 3 bases from V and 6 from J; bases not matched to a gene: 6. The CDR3 protein is CASSFSGGSPEQYF. CDR3 sequence (DNA): TGTGCCAGCAGCTTTAGCGGGGGTTCGCCCGAGCAGTACTTC.

The chain combines TRBV6-6 with TRBJ2-3; no clear D. The CDR3 consists of 12 residues. Trimming left V 0 bases short and J 4 bases short, with 2 bases between. Looked up from germline, CDR1 is MNHNY and CDR2 is SVGAGI (reference sequence). The CDR3 protein is CASSYSPDTQYF. CDR3 in DNA: TGTGCCAGCAGTTACTCTCCAGATACGCAGTATTTT.